The rows below give T cell receptor beta chains drawn from one sample of a study of Graves' ophthalmopathy and Graves' hyperthyroidism. MiXCR was run by TCRdb on the multiplex PCR reads, yielding one entry per CDR3 protein. This sample has some 390,000 distinct CDR3 sequences, with around 20% found just once. What was sequenced was peripheral blood. The receptors stem from a woman under 30 with Graves' ophthalmopathy. Both conserved end residues are part of each CDR3. Each record gives: J gene, V gene, D gene, clone size, CDR3 DNA, CDR3 protein. D genes are given only for firm matches. Clone size is shown for a subset of rows, as once, few, many or a class of expanded clone.

TRBJ1-5	TRBV28	TRBD1	many	TGTGCCAGCACCGACAGGGGAGTGGGCAATCAGCCCCAGCATTTT	CASTDRGVGNQPQHF
TRBJ2-5	TRBV11-2	-	many	TGTGCCAGCAGCATTCTCAGGGGATGGGGCCAAGAGACCCAGTACTTC	CASSILRGWGQETQYF
TRBJ1-3	TRBV30	-	many	TGTGCCTGGGGTGGAAACACCATATATTTT	CAWGGNTIYF
TRBJ1-5	TRBV11-2	-	-	TGTGCCAGCAGCTTACAGGGACTGGAAAGCAATCAGCCCCAGCATTTT	CASSLQGLESNQPQHF
TRBJ2-2	TRBV2	-	many	TGTGCCAGCAAGAGGGAGCACACCGGGGAGCTGTTTTTT	CASKREHTGELFF
TRBJ2-7	TRBV29-1	-	many	TGCAGCGTTGTAGTTTCTCCCTACGAGCAGTACTTC	CSVVVSPYEQYF
TRBJ2-5	TRBV9	-	many	TGTGCCAGCAGCAACGGGTTCCGCCAAGAGACCCAGTACTTC	CASSNGFRQETQYF
TRBJ2-7	TRBV12-3/TRBV12-4	TRBD2	few	TGTGCCAGCAGTTTCCCCCTAGCTGGCGGGAGTGACGAGCAGTACTTC	CASSFPLAGGSDEQYF
TRBJ2-5	TRBV30	TRBD1	many	TGTGCCTGGCTTACCGGGACAGGGGGGAAGACCCAGTACTTC	CAWLTGTGGKTQYF
TRBJ1-5	TRBV30	-	few	TGTGCCTGGAGTGTACAAGGGGCGCGGGGTTATAGCAATCAGCCCCAGCATTTT	CAWSVQGARGYSNQPQHF
TRBJ2-7	TRBV6-5	-	few	TGTGCCAGCAGTTACTCGGGTAGCGACGAGCAGTACTTC	CASSYSGSDEQYF
TRBJ2-7	TRBV9	-	many	TGTGCCAGCAGCGTATTAGGCAGCTCCTACGAGCAGTACTTC	CASSVLGSSYEQYF
TRBJ2-5	TRBV29-1	-	many	TGCAGCGGTCGGACAGCCCAAGAGACCCAGTACTTC	CSGRTAQETQYF
TRBJ2-3	TRBV20-1	TRBD2	many	TGCAGTGCTAGAGATCGTGGGGGGGGACTAGCGGGAGTGAGAGATACGCAGTATTTT	CSARDRGGGLAGVRDTQYF
TRBJ1-3	TRBV6-1	-	many	TGTGCCAGCAGTGAAGCGGCGCGGGACTATGGAAACACCATATATTTT	CASSEAARDYGNTIYF
TRBJ2-5	TRBV3-1	-	-	TGTGCCAGCAGCCGGGTTAAAGAGACCCAGTACTTC	CASSRVKETQYF
TRBJ1-1	TRBV24-1	-	many	TGTGCCACCAGTGATGGAAGGGGAGTCACTGAAGCTTTCTTT	CATSDGRGVTEAFF
TRBJ1-5	TRBV6-5	-	many	TGTGCCAGCATTCCCGGGACGACGAGCAATCAGCCCCAGCATTTT	CASIPGTTSNQPQHF
TRBJ1-4	TRBV29-1	TRBD1	many	TGCAGCGTTGGACAGGGGGAAAAACTGTTTTTT	CSVGQGEKLFF
TRBJ2-2	TRBV5-6	-	many	TGTGCCAGCAGCCAATTACAGGGCACCGGGGAGCTGTTTTTT	CASSQLQGTGELFF
TRBJ2-2	TRBV12-3/TRBV12-4	TRBD1	many	TGTGCCAGCAGTTTATCAGGACAGGGTGGACCCAACACCGGGGAGCTGTTTTTT	CASSLSGQGGPNTGELFF
TRBJ2-7	TRBV5-1	-	many	TGCGCCAGCAGCTTACCCCAGGGTTACGACGAGCAGTACTTC	CASSLPQGYDEQYF
TRBJ2-4	TRBV7-2	TRBD1	-	TGTGCCAGCAGCCGAACGACAGGGGGGAACATTCAGTACTTC	CASSRTTGGNIQYF
TRBJ2-7	TRBV5-1	-	-	TGCGCCAGCGATTCCTACGAGCAGTACTTC	CASDSYEQYF